Presented here are 27 T cell receptor beta chains from one specimen sequenced in a study of T cell clonotyping in hematopoietic cell transplantation. Noted time point: recipient sample about 28 days before transplant, after cytoreduction. TCRdb's table, derived via immunoSEQ multiplex PCR, lists solely in-frame clones and lacks some. The sample yields over 25,000 clones, around 80% seen once. Source: peripheral blood mononuclear cells, taken before stem cell transplant. Receptors were obtained from a woman aged 25-40 years with chronic myeloid leukemia. Some clones in this sample may be carry-over from other donors' samples.

The V call is TRBV5-1, the J call TRBJ1-4; D call uncertain. CDR3 size: 14 residues. V lost 0 bases and J 14 bases, leaving 17 bases between the germline ends. Per germline, CDR1 SGHRS and CDR2 YFSETQ. The CDR3 coding sequence is TGCGCCAGCAGCTTGGGGATTGACCCCGAAAGTCTGTTTTTT. It translates to CASSLGIDPESLFF.

This chain links TRBV27 with TRBJ1-2; TRBD1 matches at 7 bases. V was clipped by 6 bases and J by 3 bases; unmatched bases: 10. There are 15 residues in the CDR3. CDR1 is MNHEY, CDR2 SMNVEV, per germline (reference sequence). CDR3 region: CASSLTTRGDYGYTF. DNA of the CDR3: TGTGCCAGCAGCCTCACAACCAGGGGGGACTATGGCTACACCTTC.

This rearrangement joins TRBV6-5 to TRBJ1-2; D remains ambiguous. The CDR3 spans 13 residues. V was shortened by 6 bases and J by 4 bases, with 12 bases between the two germline ends. Germline CDR1 reads MNHEY; CDR2 reads SVGAGI. CDR3 protein: CASSTGVSYGYTF. The CDR3 nucleotides read TGTGCCAGCAGCACTGGGGTTAGCTATGGCTACACCTTC.

The chain couples TRBV5-5 to TRBJ2-7, with TRBD2 matching over 14 bases. CDR1 and CDR2 (germline): SGHKS, YYEKEE (reference sequence). CDR3 length: 17 residues. The V segment lost 0 bases and the J segment 4 bases; nucleotides outside the gene matches: 6. The CDR3 DNA follows: TGTGCCAGCAGCTTGGTAGGGGGACTAGCGGGGGATTACGAGCAGTACGTC. This codes for CASSLVGGLAGDYEQYV.

This chain links TRBV6-1 with TRBJ2-5; no clear D. The V end lost 8 bases, the J end lost 5 bases, and 9 bases lay between the germline ends. The length of the CDR3 is 11 residues. CDR1 is MNHNS, CDR2 SASEGT, per germline. The CDR3 DNA reads TGTGCCAGCTCACGGGCCGAGACCCAGTACTTC. Its translation is CASSRAETQYF.

The genes are TRBV7-2 and TRBJ1-2, with D unclear. Trimming stripped 1 base from V and 3 bases from J, with 6 bases between. The germline CDR1 and CDR2 sequences are SGHTA and FQGNSA. The CDR3 is 13 residues long. The CDR3 loop reads CASSLGGDYGYTF. The CDR3 DNA is TGTGCCAGCAGCTTAGGGGGTGACTATGGCTACACCTTC.

This clone was recorded once. The chain joins TRBV29-1 to TRBJ1-1, with 7 bases matching TRBD1. CDR1 is SQVTM, CDR2 ANQGSEA, per germline. V lost 6 bases, J lost 0 bases, and 7 bases stayed unmatched. The CDR3 is 14 amino acids. Written as DNA, the CDR3 is TGCAGCGTAGGGACAGAACCCATGAACACTGAAGCTTTCTTT. It encodes CSVGTEPMNTEAFF. The entire variable domain, with the rest obtained from reference TRBV29-1 and TRBJ1-1, is as follows: SAVISQKPSRDICQRGTSLTIQCQVDSQVTMMFWYRQQPGQSLTLIATANQGSEATYESGFVIDKFPISRPNLTFSTLTVSNMSPEDSSIYLCSVGTEPMNTEAFFGQGTRLTVV.

This chain uses TRBV19 with TRBJ2-5; 8 bases are shared with TRBD1. The junction had 7 bases not matched to a gene; V was cut back by 4 bases and J by 3 bases. The V gene's germline CDR1 is LNHDA and CDR2 SQIVND (reference sequence). The CDR3 is 15 residues long. The CDR3 here is CASSTLGTGKETQYF. The CDR3 DNA follows: TGTGCCAGTAGTACCCTCGGGACAGGCAAAGAGACCCAGTACTTC. The full variable domain, in which reference TRBV19 and TRBJ2-5 provide the parts outside the CDR3, is DGGITQSPKYLFRKEGQNVTLSCEQNLNHDAMYWYRQDPGQGLRLIYYSQIVNDFQKGDIAEGYSVSREKKESFPLTVTSAQKNPTAFYLCASSTLGTGKETQYFGPGTRLLVL.

This clone occurred once. The genes are TRBV30 and TRBJ2-7; tentative D call: TRBD2 (6 bases). From germline, CDR1 is GTSNPN and CDR2 SVGIG (reference sequence). V lost 0 bases and J lost 11, with 17 bases in between. This CDR3 is 13 amino acids long. For the CDR3, the DNA is TGTGCCTGGAGTGTACGAGGGGTAGGAGGGAAGTACTTC. This codes for CAWSVRGVGGKYF.

This sequence joins TRBV19 and TRBJ2-5, with D possibly TRBD2 on 6 matching bases. Germline V lookup: CDR1 LNHDA, CDR2 SQIVND (reference sequence). This CDR3 is built from 14 residues. V lost 0 bases to trimming and J lost 3 bases, with 8 bases between them. The CDR3 coding sequence is TGTGCCAGTAGTATAGATATAGCGGAAGAGACCCAGTACTTC. It codes for CASSIDIAEETQYF.

The chain couples TRBV19 to TRBJ1-2, with D tentatively TRBD1 (6 bases). The germline CDR1 and CDR2 sequences are LNHDA and SQIVND (reference sequence). Trimming pared 5 bases from V and 7 bases from J, leaving 14 bases between. CDR3 size: 13 residues. CDR3 nucleotides: TGTGCCAGTAGTGCGACAGGACTTTCTGGCTACACCTTC. It translates to CASSATGLSGYTF.

The chain links TRBV20-1 to TRBJ1-1; D is uncertain. The V end was cut by 1 base, the J end by 7 bases, with 7 bases between. Germline V gene data show CDR1 as DFQATT and CDR2 as SNEGSKA (reference sequence). This CDR3 has 11 residues. Written as DNA, the CDR3 is TGCAGTGCTAGAGTCCCAGGTGAAGCTTTCTTT. Protein sequence: CSARVPGEAFF.

The V gene is TRBV6-5, the J gene TRBJ1-6, with 9 bases aligning to TRBD1. There are 15 residues in the CDR3. Germline CDR1 and CDR2: MNHEY and SVGAGI. V lost 5 bases, J lost 6 bases, and 5 bases stayed unmatched. The CDR3 is CASSPGTGINSPLHF. In nucleotides, the CDR3 is TGTGCCAGCAGTCCCGGGACAGGGATTAATTCACCCCTCCACTTT.

This clone was seen more than once but under ten times. This chain uses TRBV10-2 with TRBJ2-2, with D perhaps TRBD1 (6 bases). The CDR3 is 15 amino acids. CDR1 WSHSY and CDR2 SAAADI come from the germline V gene. V gave up 4 bases and J gave up 4 bases, with 13 bases separating them. CDR3 region: CASSGQGYVTGELFF. The CDR3 nucleotides read TGCGCCAGCAGTGGCCAGGGGTATGTCACCGGGGAGCTGTTTTTT.

The chain carries TRBV5-1 and TRBJ1-1; tentatively, D is TRBD1 (5 bases). Germline CDR1 is SGHRS and CDR2 is YFSETQ. The V end lost 3 bases, the J end lost 0 bases, and 9 bases lay between the germline ends. The CDR3 has 14 residues. The CDR3 protein is CASSYGGMNTEAFF. CDR3 in DNA: TGCGCCAGCAGCTATGGGGGTATGAACACTGAAGCTTTCTTT.

The chain recombines TRBV28 with TRBJ2-7; tentatively, D is TRBD1 (6 bases). V lost 5 bases and J lost 7, with 27 bases in between. This CDR3 is built from 17 residues. From germline, CDR1 is MDHEN and CDR2 SYDVKM. CDR3 sequence: CASSQPHNREKRGEQYF. Written as DNA, the CDR3 is TGTGCCAGCAGTCAACCCCACAACAGGGAAAAGAGGGGGGAGCAGTACTTC.

This clone was seen only once. This rearrangement joins TRBV7-8 to TRBJ2-1; tentative D call: TRBD1 (6 bases). The CDR3 runs 15 residues. V lost 3 bases and J 2 bases, leaving 11 bases between the germline ends. CDR1 and CDR2 (germline): SGHVS, FQNEAQ. The CDR3 region has the DNA TGTGCCAGCAGCTTGCTCGGGACACCCTACAATGAGCAGTTCTTC. Amino acids: CASSLLGTPYNEQFF.

This rearrangement joins TRBV30 to TRBJ2-2, with a weak D call TRBD2 (6 bases). Trimming pared 0 bases from V and 4 bases from J, leaving 21 bases between. This CDR3 has 18 amino acids. Germline V CDR1 and CDR2: GTSNPN, SVGIG (reference sequence). In DNA, the CDR3 is TGTGCCTGGAGTGTACAAGTCACGCGGGGTTGGGGCACCGGGGAGCTGTTTTTT. The encoded protein is CAWSVQVTRGWGTGELFF.

The chain uses TRBV6-6 and TRBJ2-2, with 7 positions matching TRBD1. This CDR3 has 16 amino acids. Unmatched junction bases numbered 13, after V lost 7 bases and J lost 5 bases. Germline CDR1 MNHNY, CDR2 SVGAGI (reference sequence). CDR3 DNA sequence: TGTGCCAGCATTCCCAGGACAGGACGTATGACCGGGGAGCTGTTTTTT. The encoded protein is CASIPRTGRMTGELFF.

This clone was observed a handful of times. The chain is built from TRBV6-6 and TRBJ1-6; possible D gene TRBD1, 6 bases. The CDR3 has 14 residues. Germline V gives CDR1 MNHNY, CDR2 SVGAGI (reference sequence). Trimming pared 2 bases from V and 10 bases from J, leaving 12 bases between. CDR3 sequence: CASSYETGYSPLHF. Here the CDR3 DNA reads TGTGCCAGCAGTTACGAGACAGGTTACTCACCCCTCCACTTT.

V usage is TRBV27 and J usage is TRBJ2-3; TRBD2 matches at 11 bases. Per the germline V gene, CDR1 is MNHEY and CDR2 is SMNVEV (reference sequence). The CDR3 is 14 residues long. The V segment lost 6 bases and the J segment 1 base; nucleotides outside the gene matches: 0. The CDR3, as DNA: TGTGCCAGCAGACTAGCGGGAGGCACAGATACGCAGTATTTT. This codes for CASRLAGGTDTQYF.

This chain links TRBV5-1 with TRBJ2-1; D is unclear. Trimming cost V 0 bases and J 4 bases, with 8 bases left between them. Germline V gives CDR1 SGHRS, CDR2 YFSETQ. The CDR3 has 14 amino acids. In nucleotides, the CDR3 is TGCGCCAGCAGCTTGGGAAGTTCATACAATGAGCAGTTCTTC. Translating gives CASSLGSSYNEQFF.

The sample holds one count of this clone. The genes are TRBV9 and TRBJ2-1; 7 bases agree with TRBD2. The CDR3 loop spans 15 amino acids. The germline CDR1 and CDR2 sequences are SGDLS and YYNGEE. After removal of 6 bases from V and 1 base from J, the junction contained 7 bases not matched to a gene. The CDR3 region is CASTRGISSYNEQFF. CDR3 in DNA: TGTGCCAGCACGCGGGGGATATCATCCTACAATGAGCAGTTCTTC.

This clone was detected only once. The V and J genes are TRBV4-1 and TRBJ2-7; 7 nucleotides agree with TRBD2. Losses at the gene ends were 0 bases for V and 6 bases for J; bases not matched to a gene: 11. Germline V gene data show CDR1 as MGHRA and CDR2 as YSYEKL. The CDR3 loop spans 16 amino acids. The CDR3 sequence: CASSQDFETSYPEQYV. As DNA, the CDR3 is TGCGCCAGCAGCCAAGATTTTGAGACTAGCTATCCCGAGCAGTACGTC.

The chain couples TRBV30 to TRBJ1-2, with a tentative D call TRBD1 (6 bases). This CDR3 region has 13 residues. Germline V gene sequence: CDR1 GTSNPN, CDR2 SVGIG (reference sequence). Trimming pared 8 bases from V and 4 bases from J, leaving 17 bases between. CDR3 coding DNA: TGTGCCGGATTACGAGACAGGCCCTATGGCTACACCTTC. Translation gives CAGLRDRPYGYTF.

The chain employs TRBV10-3 and TRBJ1-1, with D uncertain. Trimming stripped 0 bases from V and 11 bases from J, with 10 bases between. The CDR3 spans 12 residues. Germline-derived CDR1 and CDR2 are ENHRY and SYGVKD. The CDR3 coding sequence is TGTGCCATCAGTGAGTCCTCGCGGGAGGCTTTCTTT. Encoded protein: CAISESSREAFF.

The chain links TRBV7-6 to TRBJ2-3; D may be TRBD1 (6 bases). CDR1 is SGHVS, CDR2 FNYEAQ, per germline. The CDR3 consists of 15 residues. V lost 3 bases and J 5 bases, leaving 15 bases between the germline ends. Here the CDR3 reads CASSLITGFEDTQYF. CDR3 DNA: TGTGCCAGCAGCTTGATTACAGGGTTTGAAGATACGCAGTATTTT. The full variable domain, rest sourced from reference TRBV7-6 and TRBJ2-3, is GAGVSQSPRYKVTKRGQDVALRCDPISGHVSLYWYRQALGQGPEFLTYFNYEAQQDKSGLPNDRFSAERPEGSISTLTIQRTEQRDSAMYRCASSLITGFEDTQYFGPGTRLTVL.